Shown below are 31 T cell receptor beta chains from a single sample sequenced in a study of shared clonotypes between healthy human individuals. Naive CD8 cells lacked CD45RO and underwent positive selection for CCR7, leaving out terminally differentiated effector memory CD45RA+ cells. Sequencing used immunoSEQ multiplex PCR; TCRdb keeps in-frame clones, though not all of them. In the table there are around 1.9 million clones, around 93% of which are singletons. The material sequenced was naive CD8+ T cells from PBMCs. These receptors all stem from a young man in good health. Some clones in this sample may be carry-over from other donors' samples.

The chain uses TRBV11-3 and TRBJ2-2, with 10 bases matching TRBD2. V lost 4 bases and J lost 6; bases outside the gene matches: 5. The CDR3 has 15 amino acids. CDR1 and CDR2 (germline): SGHNT, YENEEA. The CDR3 is CASSSGLARSGELFF. CDR3 bases: TGTGCCAGCAGCTCGGGACTAGCGAGGTCCGGGGAGCTGTTTTTT.

This clone was seen a single time. The chain recombines TRBV5-6 with TRBJ2-7; either TRBD1 or TRBD2 may fit D (6 bases each). The V gene lost 4 bases and the J gene lost 6 bases, with 23 bases spanning the gap. This CDR3 region has 16 residues. The V gene's germline CDR1 is SGHDT and CDR2 YYEEEE. CDR3 DNA sequence: TGTGCCAGCAGCGGAACCGGATGGGGGGCTCCCCTCGAGCAGTACTTC. Translating it yields CASSGTGWGAPLEQYF.

CDR3 nucleotides: TGCGCCAGCAGCCAAGATTTCACCCAAGAGACCCAGTACTTC. It encodes CASSQDFTQETQYF. This chain joins TRBV4-3 and TRBJ2-5; no clear D. Trimming left V 0 bases short and J 1 base short, with 6 bases between. The CDR3 totals 14 residues. Germline CDR1 reads LGHNA; CDR2 reads YSLEER.

The chain combines TRBV27 with TRBJ2-3; weak D call: TRBD2 (6 bases). This CDR3 is built from 15 residues. Germline loops: CDR1 MNHEY, CDR2 SMNVEV (reference sequence). V was pared by 6 bases and J by 1 base, with 14 bases between. For the CDR3, the DNA is TGTGCCAGCAGGGTCTTGCGGGGACGCACAGATACGCAGTATTTT. This codes for CASRVLRGRTDTQYF.

The genes are TRBV4-1 and TRBJ1-2; 8 nucleotides line up with TRBD1. CDR3 length: 16 amino acids. In germline, CDR1 is MGHRA, CDR2 YSYEKL. The V and J ends lost 1 base and 1 base, in that order; junction bases with no gene match: 5. CDR3 DNA sequence: TGCGCCAGCAGCCAAGCCGGGACAGGTCTTAACTATGGCTACACCTTC. This encodes CASSQAGTGLNYGYTF.

This chain connects TRBV7-6 to TRBJ2-5; TRBD1 might be the D (6 bases). The length of the CDR3 is 13 residues. Germline CDR1 SGHVS, CDR2 FNYEAQ. Trimming shortened V by 5 bases and J by 2 bases, and 9 bases separated the two germline ends. For the CDR3, the DNA is TGTGCCAGCAGCACGGACAGACAAGAGACCCAGTACTTC. It translates to CASSTDRQETQYF.

The genes are TRBV19 and TRBJ2-7; 10 bases match TRBD1. V shed 3 bases, J shed 9 bases, and the junction held 11 bases outside the gene matches. Germline CDR1 is LNHDA and CDR2 is SQIVND (reference sequence). The CDR3 runs 15 residues. The CDR3 DNA is TGTGCCAGTAGTATCGGGGACAGGGGATCAGTGGGGCAGTACTTC. Amino acids: CASSIGDRGSVGQYF.

CDR3 DNA: TGCGCCAGCAGCCCGGAGGGGGAGGTCTTCTATGGCTACACCTTC. Translation gives CASSPEGEVFYGYTF. The genes are TRBV5-1 and TRBJ1-2; a weak D match, TRBD1 (6 bases). V shed 4 bases and J shed 4 bases, with 17 bases lying between them. The CDR3 length is 15 residues. Germline V gene data show CDR1 as SGHRS and CDR2 as YFSETQ.

CDR3 loop: CASSPLPSGNSYNEQFF. The CDR3 DNA is TGTGCCAGCAGTCCATTACCTAGCGGGAACTCCTACAATGAGCAGTTCTTC. The genes are TRBV28 and TRBJ2-1, with 9 bases matching TRBD2. The length of the CDR3 is 17 residues. Germline V CDR1 and CDR2: MDHEN, SYDVKM. J lost 0 bases, V lost 5 bases, and 8 bases had no gene match.

The V gene is TRBV13, the J gene TRBJ2-1; possibly TRBD2 for D (5 bases). Germline V gives CDR1 PRHDT, CDR2 FYEKMQ (reference sequence). Trimming removed 3 bases at V and 7 bases at J, with 10 bases between. The CDR3 has 13 residues. The CDR3 here is CASSLGGRNEQFF. The CDR3 region has the DNA TGTGCCAGCAGCTTGGGCGGGCGTAATGAGCAGTTCTTC.

The genes are TRBV19 and TRBJ2-7; the match to TRBD2 covers 9 bases. Germline CDR1 is LNHDA and CDR2 is SQIVND (reference sequence). The CDR3 has 16 amino acids. J was trimmed by 2 bases and V by 3 bases; bases with no gene match: 8. Here the CDR3 reads CASSMRKAGGPYEQYF. The CDR3 DNA reads TGTGCCAGTAGTATGCGGAAGGCGGGAGGGCCCTACGAGCAGTACTTC.

The count of this clone is one. The genes are TRBV9 and TRBJ2-1; 7 bases line up with TRBD2. The V and J ends lost 3 bases and 8 bases, in that order; junction bases with no gene match: 5. The CDR3 covers 13 residues. Germline CDR1 SGDLS, CDR2 YYNGEE. The CDR3 nucleotides read TGTGCCAGCAGCGAGACTAGCTCTTATGAGCAGTTCTTC. Its translation is CASSETSSYEQFF.

The chain carries TRBV7-9 and TRBJ1-2, with 7 bases identical to TRBD1. Germline assignment: CDR1 SEHNR and CDR2 FQNEAQ (reference sequence). V dropped 8 bases and J dropped 5; count of bases not matched to a gene: 8. This CDR3 has 13 amino acids. CDR3 loop: CASHPGQLYGYTF. The CDR3 bases are TGTGCCAGCCATCCGGGACAGCTGTATGGCTACACCTTC.

This chain joins TRBV2 and TRBJ2-7, with 9 bases matching TRBD1. CDR3 length: 16 residues. Losses at the gene ends were 3 bases for V and 7 bases for J; bases not matched to a gene: 13. Per the germline V gene, CDR1 is SNHLY and CDR2 is FYNNEI. CDR3 nucleotide sequence: TGTGCCAGCAGTGATCCCCGGACAGGGGAAGCAGGGGAGCAGTACTTC. It encodes CASSDPRTGEAGEQYF.

For the CDR3, the DNA is TGTGCCTGGAGTTTCGGCACCGGGGAGCTGTTTTTT. This codes for CAWSFGTGELFF. The V call is TRBV30, the J call TRBJ2-2, with D unclear. CDR1 GTSNPN and CDR2 SVGIG come from the germline V gene (reference sequence). V was pared by 2 bases and J by 4 bases, with 5 bases between. The CDR3 totals 12 residues.

The CDR3 DNA reads as TGTGCCAGTAGTATGTGGGAGGCCCCTCACAATGAGCAGTTCTTC. Residues: CASSMWEAPHNEQFF. The rearrangement links TRBV19 to TRBJ2-1; tentative D call: TRBD2 (6 bases). The CDR3 has 15 residues. Germline V gene data show CDR1 as LNHDA and CDR2 as SQIVND (reference sequence). Trimming took off 3 bases at V and 5 bases at J, with 14 bases between the two ends.

This sequence joins TRBV5-6 and TRBJ2-1; D remains ambiguous. Germline CDR1 is SGHDT and CDR2 is YYEEEE. Trimming removed 1 base at V and 5 bases at J, with 7 bases between. The CDR3 extends over 13 amino acids. CDR3 DNA sequence: TGTGCCAGCAGCTTGTTACGGGACAATGAGCAGTTCTTC. It is translated as CASSLLRDNEQFF.

V and J are TRBV28 and TRBJ2-1; D possibly uses TRBD1 or TRBD2 (5 bases each). The germline gives CDR1 MDHEN, CDR2 SYDVKM. This CDR3 contains 18 residues. Trimming cost V 3 bases and J 4 bases, with 22 bases left between them. The CDR3 DNA sequence: TGTGCCAGCAGTTTCCCGGGGACCTGGCCCCAATCTTACAATGAGCAGTTCTTC. Protein sequence: CASSFPGTWPQSYNEQFF.

V usage is TRBV11-2 and J usage is TRBJ2-7; the D gene is possibly TRBD1 (5 bases). Germline values: CDR1 SGHAT, CDR2 FQNNGV. Trimming pared 2 bases from V and 2 bases from J, leaving 13 bases between. The CDR3 extends over 15 amino acids. Written as DNA, the CDR3 is TGTGCCAGCAGCTTAAACGCTCAGGGCACCTACGAGCAGTACTTC. Its protein is CASSLNAQGTYEQYF.

The chain employs TRBV7-8 and TRBJ2-1, with 11 positions matching TRBD2. Looked up from germline, CDR1 is SGHVS and CDR2 is FQNEAQ. The CDR3 is 18 amino acids. J gave up 0 bases and V 4 bases, and 8 bases lay outside the gene matches. The CDR3 protein is CASSSAGLADASYNEQFF. CDR3 nucleotides: TGTGCCAGCAGCTCCGCGGGACTAGCGGATGCCTCCTACAATGAGCAGTTCTTC.

The V and J genes are TRBV13 and TRBJ2-7, with 9 bases that match TRBD1. Germline CDR1 reads PRHDT; CDR2 reads FYEKMQ (reference sequence). The V segment lost 3 bases and the J segment 4 bases; nucleotides outside the gene matches: 10. There are 16 residues in the CDR3. This chain's CDR3 is CASSFAAGTGRYEQYF. CDR3 bases: TGTGCCAGCAGCTTTGCCGCCGGGACAGGGCGATACGAGCAGTACTTC.

This clone was picked up one time. V is TRBV7-2 and J is TRBJ2-2; D uncertain. The V and J ends lost 3 bases and 4 bases respectively, with 6 bases between them. This CDR3 contains 13 residues. Looked up from germline, CDR1 is SGHTA and CDR2 is FQGNSA. CDR3 sequence (DNA): TGTGCCAGCAGCTTCGGGCCCACCGGGGAGCTGTTTTTT. This encodes CASSFGPTGELFF.

The rearrangement joins TRBV6-5 to TRBJ2-7, with TRBD1 matching over 8 bases. This CDR3 spans 14 amino acids. Germline V gene lookup returns CDR1 MNHEY and CDR2 SVGAGI. The ends lost 6 bases at V and 7 bases at J; junction bases unmatched: 11. This CDR3 is CASRAGTGLMEQYF. The CDR3 nucleotides read TGTGCCAGCAGGGCCGGGACAGGCCTGATGGAGCAGTACTTC.

The chain uses TRBV28 and TRBJ2-2, with TRBD1 matching 9 bases. Trimming removed 3 bases from V and 2 bases from J; junction bases left unmatched: 13. CDR1 and CDR2 (germline): MDHEN, SYDVKM. The CDR3 spans 19 residues. The CDR3 DNA sequence: TGTGCCAGCAGTTTCCCCGGGACAGGGAGCACTCTCAACACCGGGGAGCTGTTTTTT. It codes for CASSFPGTGSTLNTGELFF.

This clone was seen once. The rearrangement links TRBV7-9 to TRBJ2-2, with 12 bases matching TRBD1. CDR3 size: 16 residues. V lost 8 bases to trimming and J lost 5 bases; unmatched junction nucleotides: 9. Germline V gives CDR1 SEHNR, CDR2 FQNEAQ (reference sequence). Here the CDR3 reads CASGEGDRGLTGELFF. In nucleotides, the CDR3 is TGTGCCAGCGGCGAAGGGGACAGGGGGCTAACCGGGGAGCTGTTTTTT.

The V call is TRBV27, the J call TRBJ2-2; D gene uncertain. CDR1 MNHEY and CDR2 SMNVEV come from the germline V gene (reference sequence). The CDR3 runs to 16 residues. Trimming left V 3 bases short and J 4 bases short, with 15 bases between. The DNA for the CDR3 is TGTGCCAGCAGTTTTTTAGGTCAGTTAGGCACCGGGGAGCTGTTTTTT. Protein sequence: CASSFLGQLGTGELFF.

V usage is TRBV6-1 and J usage is TRBJ2-2; D not certain. V shed 7 bases and J shed 1 base, with 10 bases lying between them. CDR1 is MNHNS and CDR2 is SASEGT in the germline V gene. CDR3 length equals 14 residues. This chain's CDR3 is CASIDAGNTGELFF. CDR3 sequence (DNA): TGTGCCAGCATCGACGCCGGGAACACCGGGGAGCTGTTTTTT.

The chain joins TRBV28 to TRBJ2-1; TRBD2 might be the D (6 bases). V was cut by 1 base and J by 5 bases, with 15 bases left in between. Germline V gene data show CDR1 as MDHEN and CDR2 as SYDVKM. CDR3 size: 16 residues. DNA for the CDR3: TGTGCCAGCAGTTTATCGGGAGCGGGCCCTAACAATGAGCAGTTCTTC. Translating it yields CASSLSGAGPNNEQFF.

CDR3 sequence (DNA): TGCGCCAGCAGCCAGGAAGCGCAAGACTCCTACGAGCAGTACTTC. This sequence encodes CASSQEAQDSYEQYF. V and J are TRBV4-3 and TRBJ2-7; D gene uncertain. The V gene lost 3 bases and the J gene lost 0 bases, with 12 bases spanning the gap. The CDR3 runs 15 residues. Germline-derived CDR1 and CDR2 are LGHNA and YSLEER.

This chain links TRBV6-1 with TRBJ2-7, with TRBD2 identical over 10 bases. V lost 2 bases to trimming and J lost 0 bases; unmatched junction nucleotides: 4. The CDR3 consists of 16 residues. Germline V lookup: CDR1 MNHNS, CDR2 SASEGT. Written as DNA, the CDR3 is TGTGCCAGCAGTGAATTTGGACTAGCGGACTCCTACGAGCAGTACTTC. Amino acids: CASSEFGLADSYEQYF.

The V gene is TRBV6-1, the J gene TRBJ2-2; D may correspond to TRBD1 or TRBD2 (5 bases each). CDR1 and CDR2 (germline): MNHNS, SASEGT. The CDR3 runs 15 residues. The germline V and J ends were trimmed by 2 bases and 4 bases, with 11 bases remaining between them. CDR3 loop: CASSEPGAGTGELFF. CDR3 DNA: TGTGCCAGCAGTGAACCCGGGGCGGGCACCGGGGAGCTGTTTTTT.